This TCR beta chain is drawn from a study of T-cell memory formation after mild COVID-19. TCRdb passed the 5' RACE reads through MiXCR, listing each CDR3 protein once. Counted here are a few hundred thousand distinct CDR3 sequences, roughly 23% occurring once; the ten biggest clones make up under 15%. V lost 2 bases and J 2 bases, leaving 9 bases between the germline ends. This CDR3 is built from 14 residues. The germline gives CDR1 MNHEY, CDR2 SMNVEV (reference sequence). This chain uses TRBV27 with TRBJ2-5, with a possible D match to TRBD1 (6 bases). The sample consisted of PBMCs or a T cell subset sorted from them (not recorded which). The receptor was derived from an adult woman who had mild COVID-19 (a few samples of this study predate the infection). Cell type and time point are not known. The CDR3 loop is CASSLRDTQETQYF. The DNA of the CDR3 is TGTGCCAGCAGTTTACGGGACACACAAGAGACCCAGTACTTC.